This T cell receptor beta chain was obtained from a study of control samples from healthy donors and cancer patients. Trimming cost V 7 bases and J 0 bases, with 23 bases left between them. The CDR3 runs 18 residues. From germline, CDR1 is SGHTA and CDR2 FQGTGA. The method was immunoSEQ multiplex PCR; TCRdb's version includes in-frame clones alone and lacks a portion of them. The sample lists 170,000 or so clones; over 85% were seen once. This chain joins TRBV7-3 and TRBJ2-3; a weak D match, TRBD2 (7 bases). This sequence was found in a woman in her 40s in good health. Sequencing input: blood. The CDR3 is CASTLGGGVTHSTDTQYF. The CDR3 nucleotides are TGTGCCAGCACCCTCGGCGGGGGCGTTACTCATAGCACAGATACGCAGTATTTT.